These 30 T cell receptor beta chains originate from one sample sequenced in a study of cytomegalovirus exposure and HLA in healthy donors (TCRdb year 2017). Library construction relied on the immunoSEQ multiplex PCR assay. The multiplex PCR relied on a mix of 60 forward primers for TCR Vbeta segments and 13 reverse primers for TCR Jbeta segments. Drawn from immuneACCESS, this table holds only the in-frame rearrangements with V and J called that TCRdb kept. Clones are partly lost; checked studies trace under half to an unresolved V gene and leave the rest unexplained. Present in this sample are about 140,000 clones, around 75% of which were seen just once. About 1.3% of the sample rests with the top ten. Sequenced: PBMCs. These receptors were collected from a female donor in good health and CMV-seronegative.

The chain uses TRBV19 and TRBJ2-2; D is uncertain. Between the trimmed V and J ends, which lost 6 bases and 0 bases, there was a span of 5 bases. CDR3 length: 13 residues. Germline CDR1 and CDR2: LNHDA and SQIVND (reference sequence). The CDR3 spells CASSDSNTGELFF. CDR3 DNA: TGTGCCAGTAGCGACTCGAACACCGGGGAGCTGTTTTTT.

J is TRBJ1-2 and V is TRBV6-5; 9 nucleotides line up with TRBD1. The V and J ends lost 7 bases and 7 bases, in that order; junction bases with no gene match: 4. The length of the CDR3 is 12 residues. Germline-derived CDR1 and CDR2 are MNHEY and SVGAGI. The CDR3 nucleotides read TGTGCCAGCACCACAGGGGGCATTGGCTACACCTTC. This sequence encodes CASTTGGIGYTF.

The chain joins TRBV10-3 to TRBJ1-5; 10 bases fit TRBD1. CDR3 length: 17 amino acids. Germline V lookup: CDR1 ENHRY, CDR2 SYGVKD. Unmatched junction bases numbered 10, after V lost 3 bases and J lost 5 bases. CDR3 sequence (DNA): TGTGCCATCAGTGATGCTAAGAGGACAGGGGGGGATCAGCCCCAGCATTTT. Its translation is CAISDAKRTGGDQPQHF.

Only a few counts were recorded for this clone. This chain links TRBV27 with TRBJ2-5, with 7 bases that match TRBD2. Per germline, CDR1 MNHEY and CDR2 SMNVEV (reference sequence). The V and J ends lost 4 bases and 2 bases, in that order; junction bases with no gene match: 7. CDR3 length equals 15 residues. The CDR3 nucleotides are TGTGCCAGCAGTTCCCCGGGACTACCTCAAGAGACCCAGTACTTC. It yields the protein CASSSPGLPQETQYF.

The chain carries TRBV30 and TRBJ2-7; no reliable D call. CDR1 is GTSNPN, CDR2 SVGIG, per germline (reference sequence). Trimming took 0 bases from V and 5 from J, leaving 14 bases between them. The CDR3 has 14 amino acids. CDR3 nucleotide sequence: TGTGCCTGGAGTGTAAGGCGGTGGTCGGACGAGCAGTACTTC. Translation: CAWSVRRWSDEQYF.

This CDR3 reads CASSEKGSGEAGELFF. CDR3 DNA: TGTGCCAGCAGTGAAAAGGGGTCAGGGGAAGCCGGGGAGCTGTTTTTT. This chain connects TRBV6-1 to TRBJ2-2, with TRBD1 as a possible D gene (6 bases). The germline gives CDR1 MNHNS, CDR2 SASEGT. V lost 2 bases to trimming and J lost 6 bases, with 16 bases between them. The CDR3 totals 16 residues.

The CDR3 DNA is TGTGCCACCAGCAGAGGAGGGACAGAAAGCTACGAGCAGTACTTC. Translating gives CATSRGGTESYEQYF. The chain couples TRBV15 to TRBJ2-7; 7 bases fit TRBD1. CDR1 and CDR2 from the germline V gene are LNHNV and YYDKDF (reference sequence). The CDR3 length is 15 residues. The junction had 6 bases not matched to a gene; V was cut back by 1 base and J by 3 bases.

The rearrangement joins TRBV5-6 to TRBJ2-5; D perhaps matches TRBD2 (6 bases). V lost 0 bases to trimming and J lost 5 bases, with 14 bases between them. This CDR3 spans 15 amino acids. Germline CDR1 SGHDT, CDR2 YYEEEE. CDR3 in DNA: TGTGCCAGCAGCTTGGTCGGCAGGGAGGCTGAGACCCAGTACTTC. Residues: CASSLVGREAETQYF.

The chain is built from TRBV30 and TRBJ2-4; 11 bases are shared with TRBD1. This CDR3 comprises 14 residues. The V gene's germline CDR1 is GTSNPN and CDR2 SVGIG (reference sequence). V dropped 2 bases and J dropped 9; count of bases not matched to a gene: 6. The CDR3, as DNA: TGTGCCTGGAGTCTAGGGACAGGGGGAGGCATTCAGTACTTC. Protein product: CAWSLGTGGGIQYF.

V and J are TRBV19 and TRBJ1-5, with a possible D match to TRBD1 (5 bases). Trimming removed 10 bases from V and 0 bases from J, with 13 bases in between. Germline-derived CDR1 and CDR2 are LNHDA and SQIVND (reference sequence). CDR3 length: 14 amino acids. CDR3: CATAGRASNQPQHF. The DNA of the CDR3 is TGTGCCACCGCGGGACGAGCTAGCAATCAGCCCCAGCATTTT. Drawing the rest from reference TRBV19 and TRBJ1-5, the complete variable domain is DGGITQSPKYLFRKEGQNVTLSCEQNLNHDAMYWYRQDPGQGLRLIYYSQIVNDFQKGDIAEGYSVSREKKESFPLTVTSAQKNPTAFYLCATAGRASNQPQHFGDGTRLSIL.

This clone appeared a single time. This chain connects TRBV6-1 to TRBJ1-5; no firm D call. Trimming removed 5 bases at V and 5 bases at J, with 7 bases between. From germline, CDR1 is MNHNS and CDR2 SASEGT. The CDR3 covers 12 residues. The CDR3 spells CASSRGDQPQHF. CDR3 in DNA: TGTGCCAGCAGTAGAGGCGATCAGCCCCAGCATTTT.

This clone appeared once. This rearrangement joins TRBV28 to TRBJ1-5; maybe TRBD1 (5 bases). CDR3 length: 14 amino acids. Trimming removed 3 bases at V and 3 bases at J, with 9 bases between. The germline V gene encodes CDR1 MDHEN and CDR2 SYDVKM. CDR3 sequence reads: CASSFRASNQPQHF. The CDR3 DNA follows: TGTGCCAGCAGTTTCAGGGCCTCCAATCAGCCCCAGCATTTT.

This clone was recorded once. Here the CDR3 DNA reads TGTGCCAGCAGCTTAACGACAAGGCGTAACGATGAGCAGTTCTTC. Its translation: CASSLTTRRNDEQFF. The gene calls are TRBV7-3 and TRBJ2-1; no firm D call. The CDR3 runs to 15 residues. The germline V gene has CDR1 SGHTA and CDR2 FQGTGA. V was trimmed by 0 bases and J by 8 bases, leaving 14 bases between them. The full variable domain, completed using reference TRBV7-3 and TRBJ2-1, is GAGVSQTPSNKVTEKGKYVELRCDPISGHTALYWYRQSLGQGPEFLIYFQGTGAADDSGLPNDRFFAVRPEGSVSTLKIQRTERGDSAVYLCASSLTTRRNDEQFFGPGTRLTVL.

The chain has TRBV7-9 and TRBJ2-5, with a possible D match to TRBD1 (6 bases). This CDR3 contains 14 residues. Germline CDR1 reads SEHNR; CDR2 reads FQNEAQ (reference sequence). V lost 1 base to trimming and J lost 1 base, with 7 bases between them. In DNA, the CDR3 is TGTGCCAGCAGCTTAGGGACAGCCCAAGAGACCCAGTACTTC. It yields the protein CASSLGTAQETQYF. Full variable domain (remainder filled in from reference TRBV7-9 and TRBJ2-5): DTGVSQNPRHKITKRGQNVTFRCDPISEHNRLYWYRQTLGQGPEFLTYFQNEAQLEKSRLLSDRFSAERPKGSFSTLEIQRTEQGDSAMYLCASSLGTAQETQYFGPGTRLLVL.

In this sample, this clone turned up once. V and J are TRBV28 and TRBJ1-1; a weak D match, TRBD1 (5 bases). Trimming took off 3 bases at V and 1 base at J, with 9 bases between the two ends. The CDR3 totals 14 residues. Germline CDR1 reads MDHEN; CDR2 reads SYDVKM. CDR3 in DNA: TGTGCCAGCAGTTTCGGGGGAAGGAACACTGAAGCTTTCTTT. Translated, it gives CASSFGGRNTEAFF.

This clone was detected only a few times. The V and J genes are TRBV27 and TRBJ2-3; D unresolved. In germline, CDR1 is MNHEY, CDR2 SMNVEV (reference sequence). This CDR3 region has 14 residues. Trimming stripped 7 bases from V and 3 bases from J, with 14 bases between. DNA for the CDR3: TGTGCCAGCACCCCGATGACTTCTACAGATACGCAGTATTTT. It codes for CASTPMTSTDTQYF.

This clone came up once. This rearrangement joins TRBV14 to TRBJ1-4, with D hard to call. The V and J ends lost 4 bases and 0 bases respectively, with 6 bases between them. The CDR3 is 14 amino acids. Germline V lookup: CDR1 SGHDN, CDR2 FVKESK. Here the CDR3 reads CASSPRATNEKLFF. Written as DNA, the CDR3 is TGTGCCAGCAGCCCGAGAGCAACTAATGAAAAACTGTTTTTT. The full variable domain, in which reference TRBV14 and TRBJ1-4 provide the parts outside the CDR3, is EAGVTQFPSHSVIEKGQTVTLRCDPISGHDNLYWYRRVMGKEIKFLLHFVKESKQDESGMPNNRFLAERTGGTYSTLKVQPAELEDSGVYFCASSPRATNEKLFFGSGTQLSVL.

The chain combines TRBV6-5 with TRBJ2-4; perhaps TRBD2 as D (5 bases). The CDR3 spans 14 residues. Trimming took off 3 bases at V and 0 bases at J, with 6 bases between the two ends. Per germline, CDR1 MNHEY and CDR2 SVGAGI. CDR3 residues: CASSYGGAKNIQYF. CDR3 in DNA: TGTGCCAGCAGTTATGGAGGAGCCAAAAACATTCAGTACTTC.

The chain recombines TRBV11-1 with TRBJ1-1; TRBD1 might be the D (5 bases). The CDR3 extends over 13 amino acids. Trimming removed 3 bases at V and 1 base at J, with 6 bases between. CDR1 is SGHAT, CDR2 FQDESV, per germline (reference sequence). CDR3 amino acids: CASSFGQNTEAFF. As DNA, the CDR3 is TGTGCCAGCAGCTTCGGACAGAACACTGAAGCTTTCTTT.

The chain links TRBV6-1 to TRBJ1-5; 9 bases match TRBD1. Germline lookup yields CDR1 MNHNS and CDR2 SASEGT. CDR3 length: 15 amino acids. V shed 10 bases and J 0 bases; nucleotides not matched to a gene: 7. The DNA of the CDR3 is TGTGCCATCATCCGGGACAGGGATAGCAATCAGCCCCAGCATTTT. This translates into CAIIRDRDSNQPQHF.

V usage is TRBV27 and J usage is TRBJ2-7; D remains unclear. The V gene's germline CDR1 is MNHEY and CDR2 SMNVEV (reference sequence). V was cut by 6 bases and J by 2 bases, with 5 bases left in between. The CDR3 runs 11 residues. The CDR3 loop reads CASSLPYEQYF. As DNA, the CDR3 is TGTGCCAGCAGCCTACCCTACGAGCAGTACTTC.

The chain links TRBV7-9 to TRBJ2-7; D is possibly TRBD1 (6 bases). The V gene's germline CDR1 is SEHNR and CDR2 FQNEAQ (reference sequence). V was shortened by 5 bases and J by 3 bases, with 11 bases between the two germline ends. The CDR3 extends over 13 amino acids. The CDR3 DNA reads TGTGCCAGCAGCCCCGACAGGTTCTACGAGCAGTACTTC. Its translation: CASSPDRFYEQYF.

V gene TRBV29-1 combines with J gene TRBJ2-5; 9 bases are a match to TRBD1. The CDR3 runs 13 residues. Germline V gene sequence: CDR1 SQVTM, CDR2 ANQGSEA. J was trimmed by 4 bases and V by 7 bases; bases with no gene match: 7. The CDR3 DNA is TGCAGCGCCGGGACAGGGATACGAGAGACCCAGTACTTC. Encoded protein: CSAGTGIRETQYF.

The rearrangement links TRBV5-1 to TRBJ1-2; 10 nucleotides align to TRBD1. Germline CDR1 is SGHRS and CDR2 is YFSETQ. This CDR3 is built from 16 residues. With 4 bases clipped from V and 5 bases from J, the junction kept 11 bases outside the gene matches. For the CDR3, the DNA is TGCGCCAGCAGCCCAAAGACAGGGGGCGAGTCGTATGGCTACACCTTC. It yields the protein CASSPKTGGESYGYTF. Full variable domain (outside the CDR3, taken from reference TRBV5-1 and TRBJ1-2): KAGVTQTPRYLIKTRGQQVTLSCSPISGHRSVSWYQQTPGQGLQFLFEYFSETQRNKGNFPGRFSGRQFSNSRSEMNVSTLELGDSALYLCASSPKTGGESYGYTFGSGTRLTVV.

The rearrangement uses TRBV7-9 and TRBJ1-2, with D possibly TRBD1 on 5 matching bases. The length of the CDR3 is 13 residues. Germline CDR1 is SEHNR and CDR2 is FQNEAQ (reference sequence). V was pared by 3 bases and J by 5 bases, with 10 bases between. This chain's CDR3 is CASSFYGGYGYTF. The DNA for the CDR3 is TGTGCCAGCAGCTTCTACGGGGGGTATGGCTACACCTTC.

The rearrangement links TRBV29-1 to TRBJ2-3; D possibly corresponds to TRBD2 (6 bases). The CDR3 spans 14 residues. Germline CDR1 reads SQVTM; CDR2 reads ANQGSEA. The germline V and J ends were trimmed by 8 bases and 0 bases, with 15 bases remaining between them. This chain's CDR3 is CSPIREASTDTQYF. In DNA, the CDR3 is TGCAGCCCGATCAGGGAGGCGAGCACAGATACGCAGTATTTT.

The chain employs TRBV7-3 and TRBJ1-1; D is undetermined. This CDR3 has 13 residues. Germline V gene data show CDR1 as SGHTA and CDR2 as FQGTGA. Trimming took off 1 base at V and 7 bases at J, with 10 bases between the two ends. The CDR3 is CASSLNTGIEAFF. Written as DNA, the CDR3 is TGTGCCAGCAGCTTAAATACGGGGATTGAAGCTTTCTTT.

The chain joins TRBV5-8 to TRBJ2-5; the D gene is possibly TRBD1 (7 bases). This CDR3 is built from 14 residues. The V gene's germline CDR1 is SGHTS and CDR2 YDEGEE. V was cut by 4 bases and J by 5 bases, with 15 bases left in between. Here the CDR3 reads CASSLTGAGETQYF. The CDR3 bases are TGTGCCAGCAGCCTCACAGGGGCGGGGGAGACCCAGTACTTC.

This clone is a singleton in its sample. At the DNA level, this CDR3 is encoded by other sequences in the same sample as well. The rearrangement joins TRBV10-3 to TRBJ2-5; D is possibly TRBD1 (5 bases). The germline V gene has CDR1 ENHRY and CDR2 SYGVKD. The CDR3 has 14 residues. Trimming removed 0 bases at V and 3 bases at J, with 8 bases between. CDR3 DNA: TGTGCCATCAGTGAGTCGAACAGGAAAGAGACCCAGTACTTC. Translation: CAISESNRKETQYF.

The V call is TRBV9, the J call TRBJ2-5, with D perhaps TRBD1 (5 bases). This CDR3 comprises 14 residues. V was cut by 0 bases and J by 3 bases, with 9 bases left in between. Looked up from germline, CDR1 is SGDLS and CDR2 is YYNGEE. The CDR3 nucleotides read TGTGCCAGCAGCGTAGCAGGGTATGAAGAGACCCAGTACTTC. Translating gives CASSVAGYEETQYF. Together with reference TRBV9 and TRBJ2-5, the CDR3 gives the full variable domain: DSGVTQTPKHLITATGQRVTLRCSPRSGDLSVYWYQQSLDQGLQFLIQYYNGEERAKGNILERFSAQQFPDLHSELNLSSLELGDSALYFCASSVAGYEETQYFGPGTRLLVL.